This TCR beta chain comes out of a study of patients and donors after allogeneic stem cell transplantation. V was cut by 3 bases and J by 3 bases, with 12 bases left in between. The CDR3 has 15 residues. Germline V gene lookup returns CDR1 KGHSH and CDR2 LQKENI. This clonotype was seen only a few times. Via MiXCR, TCRdb re-called the RT-PCR reads, giving one row per CDR3 protein. The table records roughly 940,000 distinct CDR3 sequences, around 17% of them present only once. This receptor was taken from a human donor who was either an allogeneic HSCT recipient or a stem cell or donor lymphocyte infusion donor (not recorded which). It is not recorded whose cells these are; they may come from a transplant donor. The sample comprised blood, either unsorted or a sorted T cell fraction (not recorded which). This chain links TRBV18 with TRBJ2-1, with D possibly being TRBD1 or TRBD2 (6 bases each). The CDR3 spells CASSPSGGVYNEQFF. The CDR3 nucleotides read TGTGCCAGCTCACCCTCCGGGGGCGTCTACAATGAGCAGTTCTTC. Variable domain in full (rest from reference TRBV18 and TRBJ2-1): NAGVMQNPRHLVRRRGQEARLRCSPMKGHSHVYWYRQLPEEGLKFMVYLQKENIIDESGMPKERFSAEFPKEGPSILRIQQVVRGDSAAYFCASSPSGGVYNEQFFGPGTRLTVL.